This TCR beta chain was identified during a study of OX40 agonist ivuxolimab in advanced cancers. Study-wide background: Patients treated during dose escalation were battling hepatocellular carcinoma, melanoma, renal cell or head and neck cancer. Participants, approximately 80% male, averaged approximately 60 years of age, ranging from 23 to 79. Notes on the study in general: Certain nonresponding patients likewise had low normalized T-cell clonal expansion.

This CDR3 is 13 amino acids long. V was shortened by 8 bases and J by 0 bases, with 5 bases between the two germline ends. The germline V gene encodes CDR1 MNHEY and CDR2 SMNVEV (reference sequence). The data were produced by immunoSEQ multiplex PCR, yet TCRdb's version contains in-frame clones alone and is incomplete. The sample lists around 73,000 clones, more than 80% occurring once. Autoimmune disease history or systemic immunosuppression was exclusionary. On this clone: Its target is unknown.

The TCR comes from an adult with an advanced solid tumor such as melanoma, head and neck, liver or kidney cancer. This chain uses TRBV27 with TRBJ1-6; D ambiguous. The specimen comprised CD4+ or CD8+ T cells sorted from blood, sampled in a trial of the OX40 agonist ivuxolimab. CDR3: CASRDSYNSPLHF. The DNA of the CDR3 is TGTGCCAGCCGGGACTCCTATAATTCACCCCTCCACTTT.